This TCR beta chain was recovered during a study of CD8 T cells in Susac syndrome. Study-level background: When blood was drawn, patients with Susac syndrome were on intravenous immunoglobulin alone, on corticosteroids, or therapy-naive.

There are 14 residues in the CDR3. V was pared by 5 bases and J by 6 bases, with 9 bases of the junction left unmatched. Per the germline V gene, CDR1 is MDHEN and CDR2 is SYDVKM. Sequencing of TCR beta covered CD8+ and CD4+ T cells obtained from blood. Random hexamers were used to reverse transcribe an amount of about 0.45 to 1 ug RNA. An immunoSEQ multiplex PCR amplified TCR beta CDR3 over 54 Vbeta and 13 Jbeta. TCRdb passed the immunoSEQ multiplex PCR reads through MiXCR, listing each CDR3 protein once. Of under 200,000 distinct CDR3 sequences in the sample, 90% to 95% were seen once. V usage is TRBV28 and J usage is TRBJ1-2; 7 nucleotides match TRBD1. The sequenced material came from CD4+ T cells from PBMCs. The sequence came from a human donor with Susac syndrome. The CDR3 DNA is TGTGCCAGCAGTACGGCACAGGGGTATCATGGCTACACCTTC. This codes for CASSTAQGYHGYTF.